These 11 T cell receptor beta chains came from one sample sequenced in a study of cytomegalovirus exposure and HLA in healthy donors (dated by TCRdb to 2017 to 2019). Library preparation was by the immunoSEQ multiplex PCR assay. For the multiplex PCR, a mixture combining 60 forward primers for TCR Vbeta segments and 13 reverse primers for TCR Jbeta segments was used. TCRdb stores this immuneACCESS table with in-frame sequences only. Part of the clones is absent; in the studies checked, under half of the shortfall reflects unresolved V genes, and no reason is known for the rest. Present in this sample are 250,000 to 350,000 clones, around 86% of which were seen just once. Of the sample, less than 4.5% is held by the ten largest clones. The sequenced sample was PBMCs. These receptor sequences come from a man between 35 and 55 years old in good health and CMV-seropositive.

V is TRBV7-9 and J is TRBJ2-6; a weak D match, TRBD1 (6 bases). V shed 5 bases and J shed 0 bases, with 17 bases lying between them. CDR3 size: 18 residues. Germline V gives CDR1 SEHNR, CDR2 FQNEAQ (reference sequence). The CDR3 nucleotides are TGTGCCAGCAGCGTTGTCCGGGACAAGCTCTCTGGGGCCAACGTCCTGACTTTC. Translating gives CASSVVRDKLSGANVLTF.

This chain joins TRBV28 and TRBJ2-7, with D tentatively TRBD2 (5 bases). In germline, CDR1 is MDHEN, CDR2 SYDVKM. There are 12 residues in the CDR3. Deletions cut 6 bases from V and 3 bases from J, with 9 bases between. CDR3 DNA sequence: TGTGCCAGCAGGGCGGGTCTCTACGAGCAGTACTTC. This codes for CASRAGLYEQYF.

The chain links TRBV6-6 to TRBJ1-2; 7 bases line up with TRBD1. The V segment lost 5 bases and the J segment 5 bases; nucleotides outside the gene matches: 8. Germline CDR1 is MNHNY and CDR2 is SVGAGI (reference sequence). The CDR3 is made up of 14 amino acids. This CDR3 reads CASSQGDSGYGYTF. The CDR3 DNA reads TGTGCCAGCAGTCAAGGGGACAGCGGATATGGCTACACCTTC.

The chain combines TRBV5-6 with TRBJ2-2; 7 nucleotides align to TRBD1. Per the germline V gene, CDR1 is SGHDT and CDR2 is YYEEEE. Trimming removed 4 bases from V and 6 bases from J; junction bases left unmatched: 3. This CDR3 has 13 residues. The CDR3 DNA follows: TGTGCCAGCAGCGACAGGGTCTCCGGGGAGCTGTTTTTT. Its translation is CASSDRVSGELFF.

This sequence joins TRBV4-3 and TRBJ2-2, with D hard to call. This CDR3 contains 17 residues. Deletions cut 0 bases from V and 6 bases from J, with 17 bases between. Germline values: CDR1 LGHNA, CDR2 YSLEER. CDR3 sequence (DNA): TGCGCCAGCAGCCAAGATAAATTAGCTAAATTTCCCGGGGAGCTGTTTTTT. Amino acids: CASSQDKLAKFPGELFF.

V gene TRBV19 combines with J gene TRBJ2-1; no reliable D call. Germline V CDR1 and CDR2: LNHDA, SQIVND (reference sequence). This CDR3 spans 12 amino acids. V was shortened by 5 bases and J by 9 bases, with 11 bases between the two germline ends. CDR3 sequence (DNA): TGTGCCAGTAGTCCCCCCGCGAGTGAGCAGTTCTTC. Its translation: CASSPPASEQFF.

The chain recombines TRBV7-6 with TRBJ1-1; 10 nucleotides line up with TRBD1. The V and J ends lost 3 bases and 4 bases, in that order; junction bases with no gene match: 2. This CDR3 comprises 14 residues. Germline V gene lookup returns CDR1 SGHVS and CDR2 FNYEAQ. The CDR3 region is CASSFGTGVTEAFF. For the CDR3, the DNA is TGTGCCAGCAGCTTCGGGACAGGGGTCACTGAAGCTTTCTTT. The full variable domain, with the rest looked up from reference TRBV7-6 and TRBJ1-1, is GAGVSQSPRYKVTKRGQDVALRCDPISGHVSLYWYRQALGQGPEFLTYFNYEAQQDKSGLPNDRFSAERPEGSISTLTIQRTEQRDSAMYRCASSFGTGVTEAFFGQGTRLTVV.

This chain links TRBV5-1 with TRBJ2-7; 9 bases are a match to TRBD1. This CDR3 contains 14 residues. The junction had 6 bases not matched to a gene; V was cut back by 3 bases and J by 5 bases. Germline V gene data show CDR1 as SGHRS and CDR2 as YFSETQ. CDR3 coding DNA: TGCGCCAGCAGCTCCGGGACAGGGTTGCACGAGCAGTACTTC. Translating it yields CASSSGTGLHEQYF. The entire variable domain, with the rest obtained from reference TRBV5-1 and TRBJ2-7, is as follows: KAGVTQTPRYLIKTRGQQVTLSCSPISGHRSVSWYQQTPGQGLQFLFEYFSETQRNKGNFPGRFSGRQFSNSRSEMNVSTLELGDSALYLCASSSGTGLHEQYFGPGTRLTVT.

V is TRBV29-1 and J is TRBJ2-3; TRBD1 matches 9 bases. Per the germline V gene, CDR1 is SQVTM and CDR2 is ANQGSEA. The CDR3 has 15 residues. J lost 4 bases, V lost 7 bases, and 12 bases had no gene match. In DNA, the CDR3 is TGCAGCGGCTCGGACAGGGGCCGGGGACCAGATACGCAGTATTTT. It specifies CSGSDRGRGPDTQYF.

The chain employs TRBV7-9 and TRBJ2-7; D unclear. The V gene lost 5 bases and the J gene lost 2 bases, with 13 bases spanning the gap. The CDR3 has 14 residues. The germline CDR1 and CDR2 sequences are SEHNR and FQNEAQ (reference sequence). In DNA, the CDR3 is TGTGCCAGCAGCCAACTCGCCAATACCTACGAGCAGTACTTC. This translates into CASSQLANTYEQYF.

The table lists this clone with a few counts. The rearrangement uses TRBV7-6 and TRBJ1-4; the D is unclear. The germline gives CDR1 SGHVS, CDR2 FNYEAQ. The V and J ends lost 1 base and 3 bases respectively, with 9 bases between them. The CDR3 runs to 15 residues. The CDR3 loop is CASSLVGISNEKLFF. DNA of the CDR3: TGTGCCAGCAGCTTAGTCGGGATATCTAATGAAAAACTGTTTTTT.